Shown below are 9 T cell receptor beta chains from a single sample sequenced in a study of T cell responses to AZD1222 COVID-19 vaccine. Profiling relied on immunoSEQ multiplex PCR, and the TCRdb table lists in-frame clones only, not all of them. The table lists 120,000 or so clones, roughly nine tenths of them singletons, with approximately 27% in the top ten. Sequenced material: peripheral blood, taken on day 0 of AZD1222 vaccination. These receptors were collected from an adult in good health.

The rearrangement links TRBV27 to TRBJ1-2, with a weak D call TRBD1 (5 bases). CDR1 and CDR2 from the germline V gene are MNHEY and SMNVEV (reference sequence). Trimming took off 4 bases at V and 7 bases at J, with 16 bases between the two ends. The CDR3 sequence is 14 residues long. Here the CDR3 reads CASSSTPRQGGYTF. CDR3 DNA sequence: TGTGCCAGCAGTTCCACTCCGCGGCAGGGTGGCTACACCTTC.

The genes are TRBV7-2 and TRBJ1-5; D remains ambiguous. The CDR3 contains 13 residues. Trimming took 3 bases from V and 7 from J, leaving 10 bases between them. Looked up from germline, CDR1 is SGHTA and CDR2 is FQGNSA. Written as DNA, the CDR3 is TGTGCCAGCAGCTTGAGCGGGGAACAGCCCCAGCATTTT. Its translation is CASSLSGEQPQHF.

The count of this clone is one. CDR3 in amino acids: CASSEGGWHTEAFF. The CDR3 nucleotides are TGTGCCAGCAGCGAGGGTGGTTGGCACACTGAAGCTTTCTTT. The V call is TRBV7-9, the J call TRBJ1-1; D remains ambiguous. Trimming shortened V by 5 bases and J by 3 bases, and 13 bases separated the two germline ends. Germline loops: CDR1 SEHNR, CDR2 FQNEAQ (reference sequence). CDR3 length equals 14 residues.

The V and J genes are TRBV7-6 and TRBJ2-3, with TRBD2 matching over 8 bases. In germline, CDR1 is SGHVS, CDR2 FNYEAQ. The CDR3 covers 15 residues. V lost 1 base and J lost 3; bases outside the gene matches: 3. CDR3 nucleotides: TGTGCCAGCAGCTTAGGGCCTAGCGGGACAGATACGCAGTATTTT. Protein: CASSLGPSGTDTQYF.

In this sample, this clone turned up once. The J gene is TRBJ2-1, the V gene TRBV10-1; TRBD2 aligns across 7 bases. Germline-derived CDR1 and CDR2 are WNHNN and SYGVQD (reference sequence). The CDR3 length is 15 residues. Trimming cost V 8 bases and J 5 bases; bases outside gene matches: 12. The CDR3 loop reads CASDEVGGPDNEQFF. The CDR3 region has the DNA TGCGCCAGCGATGAGGTGGGAGGGCCTGACAATGAGCAGTTCTTC.

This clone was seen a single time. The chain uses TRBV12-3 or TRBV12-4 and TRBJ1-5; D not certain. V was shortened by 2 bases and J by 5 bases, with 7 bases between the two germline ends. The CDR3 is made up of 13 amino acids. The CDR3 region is CASSLLADQPQHF. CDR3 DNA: TGTGCCAGCAGTTTACTGGCGGATCAGCCCCAGCATTTT.

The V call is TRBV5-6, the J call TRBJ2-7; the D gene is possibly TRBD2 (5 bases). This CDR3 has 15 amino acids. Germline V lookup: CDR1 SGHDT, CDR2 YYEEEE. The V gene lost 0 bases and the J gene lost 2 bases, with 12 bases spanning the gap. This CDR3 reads CASSLEGLGAYEQYF. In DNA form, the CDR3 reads TGTGCCAGCAGCTTGGAAGGCCTGGGAGCCTACGAGCAGTACTTC.

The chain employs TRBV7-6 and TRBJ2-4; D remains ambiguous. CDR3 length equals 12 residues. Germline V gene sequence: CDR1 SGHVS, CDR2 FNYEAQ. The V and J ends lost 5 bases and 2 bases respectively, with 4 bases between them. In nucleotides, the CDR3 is TGTGCCAGCAGCCAACCCAAAAACATTCAGTACTTC. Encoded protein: CASSQPKNIQYF.

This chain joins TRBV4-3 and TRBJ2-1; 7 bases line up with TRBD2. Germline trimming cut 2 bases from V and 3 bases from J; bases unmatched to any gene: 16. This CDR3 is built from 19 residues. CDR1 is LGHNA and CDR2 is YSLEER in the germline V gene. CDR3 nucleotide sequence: TGCGCCAGCAGCCAAAACGCCCATGGGACTACCAGTATCTACAATGAGCAGTTCTTC. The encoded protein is CASSQNAHGTTSIYNEQFF.